This T cell receptor (beta chain) was captured in a study of blood T cell repertoires in COVID-19. Assay used: immunoSEQ multiplex PCR; TCRdb lists only in-frame clones, some missing. The sample yields 120,000 to 150,000 clones, around 89% seen once. The CDR3 is made up of 14 amino acids. Looked up from germline, CDR1 is SGDLS and CDR2 is YYNGEE. V lost 0 bases and J 2 bases, leaving 6 bases between the germline ends. The sample consisted of PBMCs or T cells enriched from blood (not recorded which). The chain combines TRBV9 with TRBJ2-1; D uncertain. This receptor was taken from a woman aged 30 to 39 with acute COVID-19. The chain's CDR3 is CASSVAGAYNEQFF. The CDR3, as DNA: TGTGCCAGCAGCGTAGCGGGTGCCTACAATGAGCAGTTCTTC.